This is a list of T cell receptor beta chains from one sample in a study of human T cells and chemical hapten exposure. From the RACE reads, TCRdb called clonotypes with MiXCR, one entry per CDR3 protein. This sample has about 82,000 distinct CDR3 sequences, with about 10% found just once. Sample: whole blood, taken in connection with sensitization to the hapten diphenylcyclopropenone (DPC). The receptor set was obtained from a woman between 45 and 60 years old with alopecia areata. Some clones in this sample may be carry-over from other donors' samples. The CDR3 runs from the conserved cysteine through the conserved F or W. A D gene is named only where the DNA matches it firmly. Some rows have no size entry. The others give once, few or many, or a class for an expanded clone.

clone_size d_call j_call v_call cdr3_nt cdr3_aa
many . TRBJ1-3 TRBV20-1 TGCAGTGCTCTGATAACAAGGGGAGCTGGAAACACCATATATTTT CSALITRGAGNTIYF
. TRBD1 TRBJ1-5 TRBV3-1 TGTGCCAGCAGCCCGACAGGGAGGAATCAGCCCCAGCATTTT CASSPTGRNQPQHF
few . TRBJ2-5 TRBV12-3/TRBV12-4 TGTGCCAGCAGTTTCGCAGAGACCCAGTACTTC CASSFAETQYF
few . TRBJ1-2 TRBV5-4 TGTGCCAGCAGCTTGGTGCGGACAGTGATTTACCCCCTATTCTACGGCTACACCTTC CASSLVRTVIYPLFYGYTF
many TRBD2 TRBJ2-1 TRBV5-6 TGTGCCAGCAGTCCGTCAGCGGGGGCACGCAATGAGCAGTTCTTC CASSPSAGARNEQFF
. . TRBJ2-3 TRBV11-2 TGTGCCAGCAGCTTAGGGCGCGGGAAAGCTGTCAAGGGGCAGTATTTT CASSLGRGKAVKGQYF
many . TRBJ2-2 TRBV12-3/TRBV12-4 TGTGCCAGCAAATTGGGGGGTTGGAACACCGGGGAGCTGTTTTTT CASKLGGWNTGELFF
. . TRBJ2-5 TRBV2 TGTGCCAGCAAACCCCCGGGATACGAGACCCAGTACTTC CASKPPGYETQYF
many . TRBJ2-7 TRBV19 TGTGCCAGTAGTATAGCCGGACTTATCTACGAGCAGTACTTC CASSIAGLIYEQYF
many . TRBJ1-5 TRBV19 TGTGCCAGTAATTCAGGGCTGGCTCAGCCCCAGCATTTT CASNSGLAQPQHF
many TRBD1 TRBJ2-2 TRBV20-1 TGCAGTGCGAGGGACAGCAGAGATGTGAACACCGGGGAGCTGTTTTTT CSARDSRDVNTGELFF
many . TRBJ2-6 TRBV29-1 TGCAGCGTTGAAGAATCTGGGGCCAACGTCCTGACTTTC CSVEESGANVLTF
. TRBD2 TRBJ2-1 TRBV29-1 TGCAGCGTTCCACTTCCGACTAGCGGGAGAAGTGGTGAGCAGTTCTTC CSVPLPTSGRSGEQFF
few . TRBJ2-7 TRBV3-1 TGTGCCAGCAGCCCGGGACCGGCGGACGAGCAGTACTTC CASSPGPADEQYF
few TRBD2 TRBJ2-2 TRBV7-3 TGTGCCAGCAGCCCCCGGGCAGGCGGGGGAGGCACCGGGGAGCTGTTTTTT CASSPRAGGGGTGELFF
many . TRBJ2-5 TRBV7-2 TGTGCCAGCAGCCCCGTAGGGTTGCGGGGCGGGGAGACCCAGTACTTC CASSPVGLRGGETQYF
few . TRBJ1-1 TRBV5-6 TGTGCCAGCAGCATAGGACAGATATTTACGAACACTGAAGCTTTCTTT CASSIGQIFTNTEAFF
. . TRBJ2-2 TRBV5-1 TGCGCCAGCAGCTTGTCATCCGCTCACACCGGGGAGCTGTTTTTT CASSLSSAHTGELFF
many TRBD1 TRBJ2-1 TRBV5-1 TGCGCCAGCAGCTTGACAGGGGGACTCTCCTACAATGAGCAGTTCTTC CASSLTGGLSYNEQFF
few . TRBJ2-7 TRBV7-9 TGTGCCAGCAGCGCCGACTCGGGGGCCTACGAGCAGTACTTC CASSADSGAYEQYF
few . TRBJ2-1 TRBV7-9 TGTGCCAGCAGCTTCGTAGGCCAGGGTGAGCAGTTCTTC CASSFVGQGEQFF
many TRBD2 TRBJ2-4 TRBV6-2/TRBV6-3 TGTGCCAGCAGCTTAGCGGGGGGGCGAAACATTCAGTACTTC CASSLAGGRNIQYF
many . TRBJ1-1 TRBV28 TGTGCTAGCAACCCTAGTACACAAGAAGCTTTCTTT CASNPSTQEAFF
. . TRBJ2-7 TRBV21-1 TGTGCCAGCAACGGGGGCTGGACTAGCGGGACCTACGAGCAGTACTTC CASNGGWTSGTYEQYF
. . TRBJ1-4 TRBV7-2 TGTGCCAGCAGCTTAGGGCAGTTTAATGAAAAACTGTTTTTT CASSLGQFNEKLFF
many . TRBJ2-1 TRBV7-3 TGTGCCAGCAGCTTGCAGGGGGGCTCCTACAATGAGCAGTTCTTC CASSLQGGSYNEQFF
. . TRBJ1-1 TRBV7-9 TGTGCCAGCAGCTTAGCCGGGGCCACTGAAGCTTTCTTT CASSLAGATEAFF
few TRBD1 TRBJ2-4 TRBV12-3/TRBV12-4 TGTGCCAGCAGTGCCCCGGGACAGGGGGCGGCCAAAAACATTCAGTACTTC CASSAPGQGAAKNIQYF
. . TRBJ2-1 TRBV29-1 TGCAGCGTTTCTTATGAGCAGTTCTTC CSVSYEQFF
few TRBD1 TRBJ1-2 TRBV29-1 TGCAGCGCCGCCGTCGGGACAGGGGTTAGCTACACCTTC CSAAVGTGVSYTF
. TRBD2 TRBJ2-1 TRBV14 TGTGCCAGCAGCCCTAGGGGGCTAGCGGGGGGCCCCTACAATGAGCAGTTCTTC CASSPRGLAGGPYNEQFF
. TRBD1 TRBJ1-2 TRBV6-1 TGTGCCACCGGGACAGTGTACTATGGCTACACCTTC CATGTVYYGYTF